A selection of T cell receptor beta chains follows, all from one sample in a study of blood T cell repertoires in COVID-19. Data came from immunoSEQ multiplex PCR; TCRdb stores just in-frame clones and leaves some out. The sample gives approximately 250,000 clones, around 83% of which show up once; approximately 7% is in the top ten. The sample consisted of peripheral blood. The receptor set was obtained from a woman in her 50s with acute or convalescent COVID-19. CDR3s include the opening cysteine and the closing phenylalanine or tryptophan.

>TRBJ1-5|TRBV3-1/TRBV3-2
CASSHGGDHNQPQHF
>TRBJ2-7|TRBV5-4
CASSLPAGNEQYF
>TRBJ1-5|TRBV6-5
CASRAGNSNQPQHF
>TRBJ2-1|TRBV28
CASSVAGLSYNEQFF
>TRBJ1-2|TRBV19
CASSTLSGTSGYTF
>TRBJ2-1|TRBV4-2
CASSQDRRGQGYNEQFF
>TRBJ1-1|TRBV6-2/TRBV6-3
CASSTGTEFSEAFF
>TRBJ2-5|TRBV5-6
CASSYRTGRETQYF
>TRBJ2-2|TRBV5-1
CASSHRTGGVTGELFF
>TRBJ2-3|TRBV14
CASSPRYYTDTQYF
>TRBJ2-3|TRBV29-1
CSVELPGTLDTQYF
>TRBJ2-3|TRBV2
CASRETADTQYF
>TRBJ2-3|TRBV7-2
CASSFGMNTDTQYF
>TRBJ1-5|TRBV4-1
CASSNPGTLQPQHF
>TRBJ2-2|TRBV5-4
CARSPRTGENTGELFF
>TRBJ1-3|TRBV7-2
CASSWREGGSSGNTIYF
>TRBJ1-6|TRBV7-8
CASSYLGGESPLHF
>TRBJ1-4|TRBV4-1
CASSQEGQGYEKLFF
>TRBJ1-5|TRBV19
CATSVGGGQPQHF
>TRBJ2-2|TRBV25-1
CASSKGLNTGELFF
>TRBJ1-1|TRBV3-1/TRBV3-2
CASRVTDFTEAFF
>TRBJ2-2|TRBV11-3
CASSFTANTGELFF
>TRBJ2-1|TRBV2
CASMAWTGLFF
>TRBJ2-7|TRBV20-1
CSAGSYEQYF
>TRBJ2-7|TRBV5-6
CASSFPGLTKYEQYF
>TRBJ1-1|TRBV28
CASSLTGTGITEAFF
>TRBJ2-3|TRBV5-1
CASSLEALQGLQYF
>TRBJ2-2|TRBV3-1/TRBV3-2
CASSPLAGGAGELFF
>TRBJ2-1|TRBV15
CATSRDLGQGSYEQFF
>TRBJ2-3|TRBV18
CASSPPSGDTQYF
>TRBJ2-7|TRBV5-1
CASSFGGNPYEQYF
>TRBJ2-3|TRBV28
CASSLFLAGGPQDTQYF
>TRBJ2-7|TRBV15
CATSRDWASGKTYEQYF
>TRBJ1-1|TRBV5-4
CASSYGGTEAFF
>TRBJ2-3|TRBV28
CASSTTGGGLESTDTQYF
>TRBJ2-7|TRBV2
CASSELAADEQYF
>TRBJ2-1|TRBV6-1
CASSDGTVYNEQFF
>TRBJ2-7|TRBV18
CASSDDRDTIYEQYF
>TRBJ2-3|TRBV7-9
CASSARRGSDTQYF
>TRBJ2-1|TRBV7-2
CASSRDRGPYNEQFF
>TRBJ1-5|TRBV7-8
CASSLARGRPQHF
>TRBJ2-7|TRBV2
CASSENRGNEQYF
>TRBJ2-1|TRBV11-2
CASSPGLAGVDEQFF
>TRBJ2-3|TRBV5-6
CASSLGGGSRDTQYF
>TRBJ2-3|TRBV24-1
CATSDPQGGYDTQYF
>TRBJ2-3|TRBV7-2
CASSPKGRGGTDTQYF
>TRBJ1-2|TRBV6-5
CASTPDSNYGYTF
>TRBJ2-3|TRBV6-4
CASSLTSGRTDTQYF
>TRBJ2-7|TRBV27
CASSPLTSGSFEQYF